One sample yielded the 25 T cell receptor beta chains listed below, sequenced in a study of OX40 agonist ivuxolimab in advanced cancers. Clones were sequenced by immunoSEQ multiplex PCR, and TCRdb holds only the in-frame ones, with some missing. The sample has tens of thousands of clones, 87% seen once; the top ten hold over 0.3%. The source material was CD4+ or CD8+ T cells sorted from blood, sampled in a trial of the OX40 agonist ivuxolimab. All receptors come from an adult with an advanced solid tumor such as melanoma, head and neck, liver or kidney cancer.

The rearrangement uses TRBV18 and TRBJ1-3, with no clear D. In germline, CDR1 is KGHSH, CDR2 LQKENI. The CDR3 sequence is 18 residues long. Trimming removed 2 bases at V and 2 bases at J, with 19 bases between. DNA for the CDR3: TGTGCCAGCTCACCAAGTAGAATAAATTCGGGGACTGGAAACACCATATATTTT. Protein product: CASSPSRINSGTGNTIYF.

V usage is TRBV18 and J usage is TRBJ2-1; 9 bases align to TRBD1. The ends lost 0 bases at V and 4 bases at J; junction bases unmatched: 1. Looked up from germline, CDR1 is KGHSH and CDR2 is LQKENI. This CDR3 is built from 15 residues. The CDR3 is CASSPPGQGYNEQFF. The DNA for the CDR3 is TGTGCCAGCTCACCACCGGGACAGGGTTACAATGAGCAGTTCTTC.

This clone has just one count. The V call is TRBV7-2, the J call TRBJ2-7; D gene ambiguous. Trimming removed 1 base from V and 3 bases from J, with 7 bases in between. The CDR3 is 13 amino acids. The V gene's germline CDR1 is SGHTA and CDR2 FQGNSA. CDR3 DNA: TGTGCCAGCAGCTTAGGGCAGAACTACGAGCAGTACTTC. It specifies CASSLGQNYEQYF.

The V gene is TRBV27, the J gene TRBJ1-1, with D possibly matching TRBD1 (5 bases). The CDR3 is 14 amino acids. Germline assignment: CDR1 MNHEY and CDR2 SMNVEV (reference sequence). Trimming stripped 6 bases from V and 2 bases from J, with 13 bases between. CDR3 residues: CASSPAGQNTEAFF. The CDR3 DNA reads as TGTGCCAGCAGCCCCGCCGGACAAAACACTGAAGCTTTCTTT.

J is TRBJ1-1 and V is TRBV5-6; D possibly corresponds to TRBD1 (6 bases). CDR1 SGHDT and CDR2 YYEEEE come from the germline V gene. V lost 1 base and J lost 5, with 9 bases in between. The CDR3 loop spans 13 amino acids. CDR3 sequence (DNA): TGTGCCAGCAGCTTGCGCAGGGGTACTGAAGCTTTCTTT. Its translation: CASSLRRGTEAFF.

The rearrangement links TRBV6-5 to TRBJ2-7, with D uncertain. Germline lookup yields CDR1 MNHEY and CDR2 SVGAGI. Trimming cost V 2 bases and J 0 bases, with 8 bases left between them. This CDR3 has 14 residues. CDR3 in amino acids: CASSYPSFSYEQYF. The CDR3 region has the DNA TGTGCCAGCAGTTACCCCTCCTTCTCCTACGAGCAGTACTTC.

CDR3: CASSPGTVPDTQYF. CDR3 bases: TGTGCCAGCAGTCCCGGGACAGTCCCAGATACGCAGTATTTT. The chain is built from TRBV7-2 and TRBJ2-3; 7 bases fit TRBD1. The CDR3 spans 14 residues. CDR1 is SGHTA and CDR2 is FQGNSA in the germline V gene. After removal of 6 bases from V and 4 bases from J, the junction contained 7 bases not matched to a gene.

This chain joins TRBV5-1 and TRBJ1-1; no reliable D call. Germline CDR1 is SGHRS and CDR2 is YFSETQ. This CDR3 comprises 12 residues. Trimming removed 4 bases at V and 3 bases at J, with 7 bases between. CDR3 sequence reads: CASSTSDTEAFF. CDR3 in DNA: TGCGCCAGCAGCACTTCAGACACTGAAGCTTTCTTT.

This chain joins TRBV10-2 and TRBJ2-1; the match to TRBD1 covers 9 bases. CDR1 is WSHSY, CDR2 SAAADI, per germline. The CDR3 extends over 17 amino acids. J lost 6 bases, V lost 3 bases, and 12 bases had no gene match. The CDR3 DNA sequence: TGCGCCAGCAGTGAAAACTCCGGGACAGGGTGGGGCAATGAGCAGTTCTTC. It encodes CASSENSGTGWGNEQFF.

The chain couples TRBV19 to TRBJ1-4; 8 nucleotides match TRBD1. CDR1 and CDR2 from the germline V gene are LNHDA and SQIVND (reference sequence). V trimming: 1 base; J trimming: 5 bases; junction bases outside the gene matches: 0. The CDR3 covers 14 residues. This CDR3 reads CASSIGTGNEKLFF. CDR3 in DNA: TGTGCCAGTAGTATAGGGACAGGGAATGAAAAACTGTTTTTT.

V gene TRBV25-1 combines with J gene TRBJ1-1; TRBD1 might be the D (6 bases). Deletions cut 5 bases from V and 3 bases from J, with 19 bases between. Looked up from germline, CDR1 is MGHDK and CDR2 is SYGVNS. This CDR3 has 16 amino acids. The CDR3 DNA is TGTGCCAGCAGTAAACTGAAGGCAGGGGAGGACACTGAAGCTTTCTTT. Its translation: CASSKLKAGEDTEAFF.

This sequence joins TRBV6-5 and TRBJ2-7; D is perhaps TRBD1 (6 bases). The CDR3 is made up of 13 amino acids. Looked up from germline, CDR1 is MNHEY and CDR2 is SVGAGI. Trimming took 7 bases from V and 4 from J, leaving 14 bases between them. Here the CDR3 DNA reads TGTGCCAGCAAGGAGCAGGGGTTATACGAGCAGTACTTC. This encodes CASKEQGLYEQYF.

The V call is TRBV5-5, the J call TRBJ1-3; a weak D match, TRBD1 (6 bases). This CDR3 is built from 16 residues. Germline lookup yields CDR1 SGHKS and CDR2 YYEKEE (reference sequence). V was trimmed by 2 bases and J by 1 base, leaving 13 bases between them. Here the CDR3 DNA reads TGTGCCAGCAGCTTAGGACAGACCCGATCTGGAAACACCATATATTTT. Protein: CASSLGQTRSGNTIYF.

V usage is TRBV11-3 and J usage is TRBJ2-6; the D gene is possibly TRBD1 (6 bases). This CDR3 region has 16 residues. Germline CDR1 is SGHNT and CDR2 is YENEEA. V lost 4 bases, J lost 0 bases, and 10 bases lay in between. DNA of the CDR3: TGTGCCAGCAGCTCGGACAGTGGCTCTGGGGCCAACGTCCTGACTTTC. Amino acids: CASSSDSGSGANVLTF.

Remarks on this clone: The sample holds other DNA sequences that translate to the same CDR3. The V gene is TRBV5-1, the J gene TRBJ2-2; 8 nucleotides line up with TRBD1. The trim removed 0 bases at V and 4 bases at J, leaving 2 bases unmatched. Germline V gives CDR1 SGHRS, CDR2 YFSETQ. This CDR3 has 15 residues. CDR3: CASSLVQGGTGELFF. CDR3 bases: TGCGCCAGCAGCTTGGTACAGGGGGGCACCGGGGAGCTGTTTTTT.

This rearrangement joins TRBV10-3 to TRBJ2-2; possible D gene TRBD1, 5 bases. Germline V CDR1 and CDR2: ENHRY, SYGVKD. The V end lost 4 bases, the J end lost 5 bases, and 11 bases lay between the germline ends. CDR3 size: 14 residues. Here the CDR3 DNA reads TGTGCCATCAGTGGGGCAGGGATGACCGGGGAGCTGTTTTTT. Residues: CAISGAGMTGELFF.

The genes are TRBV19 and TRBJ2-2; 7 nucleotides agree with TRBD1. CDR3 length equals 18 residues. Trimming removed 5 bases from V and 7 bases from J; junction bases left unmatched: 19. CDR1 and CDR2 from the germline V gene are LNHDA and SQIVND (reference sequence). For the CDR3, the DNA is TGTGCCAGTAGTCTCCTTTTGACCGGGACAGTAACAAACGGGGAGCTGTTTTTT. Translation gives CASSLLLTGTVTNGELFF. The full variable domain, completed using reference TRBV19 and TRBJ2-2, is DGGITQSPKYLFRKEGQNVTLSCEQNLNHDAMYWYRQDPGQGLRLIYYSQIVNDFQKGDIAEGYSVSREKKESFPLTVTSAQKNPTAFYLCASSLLLTGTVTNGELFFGEGSRLTVL.

CDR3 sequence (DNA): TGTGCCAGCAGTATAGAGTCTAACTATGGCTACACCTTC. This gives the protein CASSIESNYGYTF. The chain is built from TRBV2 and TRBJ1-2; D unclear. V shed 5 bases and J shed 0 bases, with 7 bases lying between them. The CDR3 spans 13 residues. Germline V CDR1 and CDR2: SNHLY, FYNNEI.

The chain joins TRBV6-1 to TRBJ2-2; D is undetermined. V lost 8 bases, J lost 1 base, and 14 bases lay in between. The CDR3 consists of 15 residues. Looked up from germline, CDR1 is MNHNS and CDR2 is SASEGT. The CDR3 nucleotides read TGTGCCAGCGACACCCTCCTGGGGAACACCGGGGAGCTGTTTTTT. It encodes CASDTLLGNTGELFF.

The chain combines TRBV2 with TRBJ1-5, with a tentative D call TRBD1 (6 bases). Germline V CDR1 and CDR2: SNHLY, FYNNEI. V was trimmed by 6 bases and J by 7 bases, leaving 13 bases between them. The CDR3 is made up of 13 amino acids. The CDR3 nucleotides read TGTGCCAGCAGGTCAGGGGATAACCAGCCCCAGCATTTT. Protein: CASRSGDNQPQHF.

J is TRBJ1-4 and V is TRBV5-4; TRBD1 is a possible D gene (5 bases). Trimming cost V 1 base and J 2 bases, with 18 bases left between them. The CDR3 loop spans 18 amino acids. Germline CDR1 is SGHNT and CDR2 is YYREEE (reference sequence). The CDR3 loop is CASSLLRGKAWTNEKLFF. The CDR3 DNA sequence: TGTGCCAGCAGCTTGCTCCGGGGGAAGGCCTGGACTAATGAAAAACTGTTTTTT. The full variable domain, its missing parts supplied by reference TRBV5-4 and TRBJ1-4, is ETGVTQSPTHLIKTRGQQVTLRCSSQSGHNTVSWYQQALGQGPQFIFQYYREEENGRGNFPPRFSGLQFPNYSSELNVNALELDDSALYLCASSLLRGKAWTNEKLFFGSGTQLSVL.

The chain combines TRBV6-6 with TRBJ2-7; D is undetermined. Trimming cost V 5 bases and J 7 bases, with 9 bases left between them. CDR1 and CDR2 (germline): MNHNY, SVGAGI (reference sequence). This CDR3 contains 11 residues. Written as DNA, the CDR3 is TGTGCCAGCAGTCACAATTCAGAGCAGTACTTC. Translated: CASSHNSEQYF.

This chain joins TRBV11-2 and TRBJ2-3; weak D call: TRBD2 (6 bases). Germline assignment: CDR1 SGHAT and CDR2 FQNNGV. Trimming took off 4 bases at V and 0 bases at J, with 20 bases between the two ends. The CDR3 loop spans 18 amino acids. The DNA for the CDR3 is TGTGCCAGCAGCTCCATCCCGCCCGGGGGATCAAGCACAGATACGCAGTATTTT. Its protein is CASSSIPPGGSSTDTQYF.

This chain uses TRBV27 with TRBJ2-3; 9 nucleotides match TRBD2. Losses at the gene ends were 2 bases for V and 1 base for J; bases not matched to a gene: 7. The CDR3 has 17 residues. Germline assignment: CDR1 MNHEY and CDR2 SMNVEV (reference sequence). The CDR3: CASSLAISSGGTDTQYF. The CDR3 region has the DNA TGTGCCAGCAGTTTAGCCATATCTAGCGGGGGCACAGATACGCAGTATTTT.

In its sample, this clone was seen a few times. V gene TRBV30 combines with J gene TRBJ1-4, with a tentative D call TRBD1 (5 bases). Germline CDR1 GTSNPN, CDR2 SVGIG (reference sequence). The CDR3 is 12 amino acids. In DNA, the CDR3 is TGTGCTGGGAGGGGAGCTAATGAAAAACTGTTTTTT. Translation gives CAGRGANEKLFF.